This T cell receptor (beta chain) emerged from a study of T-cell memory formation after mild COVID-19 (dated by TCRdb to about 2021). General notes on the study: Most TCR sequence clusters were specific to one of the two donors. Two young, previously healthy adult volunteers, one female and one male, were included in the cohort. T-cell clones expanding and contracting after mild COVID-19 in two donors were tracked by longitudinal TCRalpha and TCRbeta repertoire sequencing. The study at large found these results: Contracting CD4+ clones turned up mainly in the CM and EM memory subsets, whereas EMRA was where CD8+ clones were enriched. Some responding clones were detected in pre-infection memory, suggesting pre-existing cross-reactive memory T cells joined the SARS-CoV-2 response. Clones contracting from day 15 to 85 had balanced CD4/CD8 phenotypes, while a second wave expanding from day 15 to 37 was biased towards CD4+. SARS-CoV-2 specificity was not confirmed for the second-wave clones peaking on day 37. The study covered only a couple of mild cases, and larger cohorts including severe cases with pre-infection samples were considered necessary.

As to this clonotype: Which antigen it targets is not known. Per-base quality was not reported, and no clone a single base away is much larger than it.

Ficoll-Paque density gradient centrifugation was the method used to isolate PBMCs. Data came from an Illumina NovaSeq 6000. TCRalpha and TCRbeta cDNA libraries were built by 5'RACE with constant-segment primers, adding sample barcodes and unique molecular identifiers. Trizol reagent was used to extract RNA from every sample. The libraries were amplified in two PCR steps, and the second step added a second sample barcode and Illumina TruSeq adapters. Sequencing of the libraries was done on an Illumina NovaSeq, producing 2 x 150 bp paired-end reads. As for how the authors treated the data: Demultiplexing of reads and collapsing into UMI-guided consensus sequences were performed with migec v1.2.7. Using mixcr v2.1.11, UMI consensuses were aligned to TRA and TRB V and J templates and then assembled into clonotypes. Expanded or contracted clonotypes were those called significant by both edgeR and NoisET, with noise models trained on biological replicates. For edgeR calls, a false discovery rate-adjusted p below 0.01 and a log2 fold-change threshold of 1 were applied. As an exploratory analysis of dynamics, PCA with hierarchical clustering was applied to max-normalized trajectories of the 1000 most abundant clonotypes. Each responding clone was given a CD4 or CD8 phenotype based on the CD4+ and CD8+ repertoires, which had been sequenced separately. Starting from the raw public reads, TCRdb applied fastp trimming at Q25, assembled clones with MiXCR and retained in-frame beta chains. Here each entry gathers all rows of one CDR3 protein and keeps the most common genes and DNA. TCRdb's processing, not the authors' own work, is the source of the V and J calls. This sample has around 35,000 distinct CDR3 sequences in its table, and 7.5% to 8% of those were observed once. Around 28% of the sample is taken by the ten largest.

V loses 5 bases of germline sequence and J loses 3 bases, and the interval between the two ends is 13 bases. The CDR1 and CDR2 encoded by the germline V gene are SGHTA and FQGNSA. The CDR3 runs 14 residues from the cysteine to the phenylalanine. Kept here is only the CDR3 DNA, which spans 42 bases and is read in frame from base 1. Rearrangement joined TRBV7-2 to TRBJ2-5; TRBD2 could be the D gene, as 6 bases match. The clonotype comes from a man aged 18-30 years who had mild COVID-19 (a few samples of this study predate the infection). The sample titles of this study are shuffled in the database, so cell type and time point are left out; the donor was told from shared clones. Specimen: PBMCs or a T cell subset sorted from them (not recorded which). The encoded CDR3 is CASSRGGTEETQYF. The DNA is TGTGCCAGCAGCCGAGGCGGGACGGAAGAGACCCAGTACTTC.